A single sample gave rise to the 3 T cell receptor beta chains below, sequenced in a study of blood T cell repertoires in COVID-19. Assay used: immunoSEQ multiplex PCR; TCRdb lists only in-frame clones, some missing. The sample carries some 400,000 clones, approximately 86% recorded once. Sequenced sample: peripheral blood. Receptors originate from a human donor in a cohort sampled during active COVID-19.

The chain employs TRBV25-1 and TRBJ1-2; possible D gene TRBD1, 6 bases. CDR3 length: 13 residues. The germline V gene encodes CDR1 MGHDK and CDR2 SYGVNS. V was pared by 4 bases and J by 4 bases, with 10 bases between. Here the CDR3 DNA reads TGTGCCAGCAGTGTTACAGGGCTCTATGGCTACACCTTC. It encodes CASSVTGLYGYTF.

The chain couples TRBV12-3 or TRBV12-4 to TRBJ2-5; D not certain. The CDR3 covers 13 residues. The germline V and J ends were trimmed by 1 base and 6 bases, with 9 bases remaining between them. The DNA for the CDR3 is TGTGCCAGCAGTTTAGAGCCCACGAAGACCCAGTACTTC. Translation gives CASSLEPTKTQYF.

J is TRBJ1-4 and V is TRBV28; D is uncertain. CDR1 and CDR2 (germline): MDHEN, SYDVKM. This CDR3 has 14 residues. The V gene lost 2 bases and the J gene lost 3 bases, with 7 bases spanning the gap. CDR3 sequence reads: CASSLEAANEKLFF. The DNA for the CDR3 is TGTGCCAGCAGTTTAGAAGCGGCTAATGAAAAACTGTTTTTT.